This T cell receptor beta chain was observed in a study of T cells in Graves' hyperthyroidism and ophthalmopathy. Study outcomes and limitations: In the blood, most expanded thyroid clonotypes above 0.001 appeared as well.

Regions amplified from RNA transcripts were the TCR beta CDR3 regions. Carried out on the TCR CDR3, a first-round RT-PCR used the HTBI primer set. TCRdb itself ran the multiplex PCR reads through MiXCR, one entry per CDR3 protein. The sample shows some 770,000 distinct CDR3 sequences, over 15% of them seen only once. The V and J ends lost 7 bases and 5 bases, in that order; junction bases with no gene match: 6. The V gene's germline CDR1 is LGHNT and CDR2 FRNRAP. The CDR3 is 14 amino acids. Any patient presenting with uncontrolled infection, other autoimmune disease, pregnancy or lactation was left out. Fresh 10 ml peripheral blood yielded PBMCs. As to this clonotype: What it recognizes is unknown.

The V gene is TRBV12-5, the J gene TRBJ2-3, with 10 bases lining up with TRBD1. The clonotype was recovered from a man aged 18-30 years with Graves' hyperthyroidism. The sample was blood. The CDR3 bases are TGTGCTAGTGCTGGGACAGGGGCGGGAGATACGCAGTATTTT. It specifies CASAGTGAGDTQYF.